The 11 T cell receptor beta chains below come from one sample, sequenced in a study of CD8+ T cells in alopecia areata. cDNA serving as the sequencing template came from extracted, reverse transcribed RNA. The assay was immunoSEQ multiplex PCR, and TCRdb's table has in-frame clones only and misses some. Here the sample spans 150,000 to 200,000 clones, roughly 60% being singletons. Treatment here: oral pan-JAK inhibitor, 5-10 mg twice daily. This material consisted of CD4+ T cells sorted from blood, taken at week 24, from a patient treated with tofacitinib. The receptors originated from a human donor with alopecia areata.

The chain links TRBV13 to TRBJ1-5, with TRBD1 as a possible D gene (6 bases). CDR3 length: 16 amino acids. Deletions cut 3 bases from V and 3 bases from J, with 15 bases between. The germline gives CDR1 PRHDT, CDR2 FYEKMQ (reference sequence). For the CDR3, the DNA is TGTGCCAGCAGCTTCCGACAGGAGGGGGACAATCAGCCCCAGCATTTT. Protein sequence: CASSFRQEGDNQPQHF.

This chain uses TRBV7-9 with TRBJ2-1; D remains unclear. The CDR3 loop spans 13 amino acids. CDR1 is SEHNR and CDR2 is FQNEAQ in the germline V gene (reference sequence). V dropped 0 bases and J dropped 8 bases, with 8 bases sitting between them. The CDR3 nucleotides read TGTGCCAGCAGCTTAGCGGCTAGGGATGAGCAGTTCTTC. Protein sequence: CASSLAARDEQFF. The full variable domain, in which reference TRBV7-9 and TRBJ2-1 provide the parts outside the CDR3, is DTGVSQNPRHKITKRGQNVTFRCDPISEHNRLYWYRQTLGQGPEFLTYFQNEAQLEKSRLLSDRFSAERPKGSFSTLEIQRTEQGDSAMYLCASSLAARDEQFFGPGTRLTVL.

This clone was picked up one time. The chain employs TRBV20-1 and TRBJ2-3; D is unresolved. The CDR3 is made up of 11 amino acids. The germline gives CDR1 DFQATT, CDR2 SNEGSKA (reference sequence). Between the trimmed V and J ends, which lost 0 bases and 5 bases, there was a span of 3 bases. The CDR3 DNA is TGCAGTGCTAGAGAGATAGATACGCAGTATTTT. Protein product: CSAREIDTQYF.

There are many counts of this clone. The chain recombines TRBV19 with TRBJ2-3; D unclear. The V gene's germline CDR1 is LNHDA and CDR2 SQIVND (reference sequence). This CDR3 has 16 amino acids. V lost 6 bases and J lost 0, with 16 bases in between. The CDR3 loop reads CASSPLKGTSTDTQYF. CDR3 nucleotide sequence: TGTGCCAGTAGCCCGTTGAAGGGAACTAGCACAGATACGCAGTATTTT.

The chain uses TRBV25-1 and TRBJ1-2; D is undetermined. The CDR3 has 11 amino acids. The germline V and J ends were trimmed by 6 bases and 8 bases, with 10 bases remaining between them. Germline V CDR1 and CDR2: MGHDK, SYGVNS. Written as DNA, the CDR3 is TGTGCCAGCAGAAGGTACGGCGGCTACACCTTC. Its translation is CASRRYGGYTF.

The chain joins TRBV11-2 to TRBJ2-4; D gene uncertain. Trimming took off 2 bases at V and 2 bases at J, with 4 bases between the two ends. The CDR3 length is 13 residues. The germline CDR1 and CDR2 sequences are SGHAT and FQNNGV. In DNA, the CDR3 is TGTGCCAGCAGCTTACAATCCAAAAACATTCAGTACTTC. Amino acid sequence: CASSLQSKNIQYF.

The V gene is TRBV2, the J gene TRBJ1-6; D unresolved. Germline V lookup: CDR1 SNHLY, CDR2 FYNNEI. The CDR3 has 15 residues. Trimming shortened V by 6 bases and J by 5 bases, and 14 bases separated the two germline ends. This chain's CDR3 is CASSPRGSDNSPLHF. The CDR3 nucleotides read TGTGCCAGCAGCCCCCGGGGATCGGATAATTCACCCCTCCACTTT.

This chain links TRBV6-1 with TRBJ2-1, with TRBD2 matching over 14 bases. Germline CDR1 is MNHNS and CDR2 is SASEGT. The V gene end was trimmed by 7 bases and the J gene end by 8 bases; junction bases not matched to a gene: 7. CDR3 size: 15 residues. CDR3 amino acids: CASTSTSGGAHEQFF. The CDR3, as DNA: TGTGCCAGCACTTCGACTAGCGGGGGGGCCCATGAGCAGTTCTTC.

The chain couples TRBV4-3 to TRBJ1-1; 8 bases line up with TRBD1. Germline V CDR1 and CDR2: LGHNA, YSLEER. J was trimmed by 2 bases and V by 3 bases; bases with no gene match: 5. The CDR3 contains 15 residues. The CDR3 DNA follows: TGCGCCAGCAGCCAGGAGACAGGGGAAAACACTGAAGCTTTCTTT. As protein: CASSQETGENTEAFF.

The table lists this clone with a few counts. V usage is TRBV6-5 and J usage is TRBJ2-2; 9 bases match TRBD1. Trimming cost V 4 bases and J 6 bases; bases outside gene matches: 9. Germline V gene data show CDR1 as MNHEY and CDR2 as SVGAGI. The CDR3 runs 16 residues. Written as DNA, the CDR3 is TGTGCCAGCAGTTCACCGGGACAGGGTAGCCCCGGGGAGCTGTTTTTT. It specifies CASSSPGQGSPGELFF.

The DNA for the CDR3 is TGTGCCAGCAGGAAAACCGGGACTACCCCCAATGAGCAGTTCTTC. This sequence encodes CASRKTGTTPNEQFF. V and J are TRBV11-3 and TRBJ2-1, with 7 bases identical to TRBD2. The CDR3 is made up of 15 amino acids. Germline loops: CDR1 SGHNT, CDR2 YENEEA. The V and J ends lost 6 bases and 6 bases, in that order; junction bases with no gene match: 11.